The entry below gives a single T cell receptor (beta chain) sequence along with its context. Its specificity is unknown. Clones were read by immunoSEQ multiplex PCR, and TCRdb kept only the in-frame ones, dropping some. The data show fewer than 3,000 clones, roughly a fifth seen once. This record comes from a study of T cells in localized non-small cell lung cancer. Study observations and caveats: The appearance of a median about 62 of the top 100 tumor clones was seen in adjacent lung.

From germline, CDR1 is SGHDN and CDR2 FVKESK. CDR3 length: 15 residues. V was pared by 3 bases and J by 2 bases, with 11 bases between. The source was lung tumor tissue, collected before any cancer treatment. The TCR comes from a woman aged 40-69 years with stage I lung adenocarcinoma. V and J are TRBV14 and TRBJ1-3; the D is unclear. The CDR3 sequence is CASSHAVITGNTIYF. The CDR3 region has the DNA TGTGCCAGCAGCCATGCGGTTATTACTGGAAACACCATATATTTT. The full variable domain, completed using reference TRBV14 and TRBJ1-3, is EAGVTQFPSHSVIEKGQTVTLRCDPISGHDNLYWYRRVMGKEIKFLLHFVKESKQDESGMPNNRFLAERTGGTYSTLKVQPAELEDSGVYFCASSHAVITGNTIYFGEGSWLTVV.